The T cell receptor beta chain described here comes from a study of CD8 T cells in ankylosing spondylitis. Germline V CDR1 and CDR2: SGHDT, YYEEEE. Trimming at V came to 3 bases and at J to 0 bases, leaving 3 bases not matched to a gene. The CDR3 runs 15 residues. TCRdb recomputed calls from the 5' RACE reads with MiXCR, one row per CDR3 protein. The table includes some 140,000 distinct CDR3 sequences, 7% to 9% detected once. The chain uses TRBV5-6 and TRBJ2-7, with TRBD2 matching 10 bases. The sequence was collected from a male donor with ankylosing spondylitis. The specimen sequenced was synovial fluid, either unsorted or a sorted T cell fraction (not recorded which). CDR3 protein: CASSSGLAYSYEQYF. The CDR3 nucleotides read TGTGCCAGCAGCTCGGGACTAGCGTACTCCTACGAGCAGTACTTC.